The rows below give T cell receptor beta chains drawn from one sample of a study of T cells in Graves' hyperthyroidism and ophthalmopathy. MiXCR was run by TCRdb on the multiplex PCR reads, yielding one entry per CDR3 protein. The sample carries 300,000 or so distinct CDR3 sequences, roughly 17% recorded once. The sequenced sample was blood. The receptor set was obtained from a man aged 25-45 years with Graves' hyperthyroidism. The CDR3 runs from the conserved cysteine through the conserved F or W. The D gene is left open where the match is weak. The size of a clone is reported for some rows only, either as once, few or many, or as a class for expanded clones.

clone_size cdr3_length j_call v_call d_call cdr3_aa cdr3_nt
NA 14 TRBJ2-7 TRBV10-3 NA CATNPRGTPYEQYF TGTGCCACTAACCCTCGAGGGACCCCCTACGAGCAGTACTTC
NA 16 TRBJ2-7 TRBV12-3/TRBV12-4 TRBD2 CASSQDRVGGTYEQYF TGTGCCAGCAGCCAAGATCGGGTCGGGGGGACCTACGAGCAGTACTTC
many 12 TRBJ2-1 TRBV5-1 NA CASSSRDNEQFF TGCGCCAGCAGCTCCAGGGACAATGAGCAGTTCTTC
many 17 TRBJ1-1 TRBV27 NA CASSLERWRGVNTEAFF TGTGCCAGCAGTTTGGAGCGTTGGCGGGGGGTGAACACTGAAGCTTTCTTT
many 16 TRBJ2-6 TRBV5-1 NA CASRSDPGSGANVLTF TGCGCCAGCAGGTCCGACCCGGGATCTGGGGCCAACGTCCTGACTTTC
NA 16 TRBJ1-1 TRBV4-1 NA CASSHGTSRRNTEAFF TGCGCCAGCAGCCATGGGACTAGCAGGAGGAACACTGAAGCTTTCTTT
few 12 TRBJ1-4 TRBV7-2 NA CASSLVVGKLFF TGTGCCAGCAGCTTAGTTGTCGGTAAACTGTTTTTT
NA 14 TRBJ2-7 TRBV20-1 NA CSATERLRKYEQYF TGCAGTGCCACGGAGCGACTAAGAAAATACGAGCAGTACTTC
many 13 TRBJ2-5 TRBV29-1 NA CSVQTAPQETQYF TGCAGCGTTCAAACAGCCCCTCAAGAGACCCAGTACTTC
few 15 TRBJ1-4 TRBV5-5 NA CASSLLPGEYEKLFF TGTGCCAGCAGCTTGCTTCCAGGGGAATATGAAAAACTGTTTTTT
many 13 TRBJ2-7 TRBV6-1 NA CASGETDSYEQYF TGTGCCAGTGGGGAGACTGACTCCTACGAGCAGTACTTC
many 15 TRBJ2-1 TRBV20-1 TRBD2 CSARDMREGGYEQFF TGCAGTGCTAGAGATATGCGGGAGGGAGGATATGAGCAGTTCTTC
NA 18 TRBJ2-6 TRBV3-1 TRBD1 CASSPRTGGGSGANVLTF TGTGCCAGCAGCCCGAGGACAGGGGGCGGCTCTGGGGCCAACGTCCTGACTTTC
once 13 TRBJ2-2 TRBV9 NA CASSAPNTGELFF TGTGCCAGCAGCGCCCCTAACACCGGGGAGCTGTTTTTT
many 14 TRBJ1-5 TRBV2 TRBD1 CASRGTGVDQPQHF TGTGCCAGCCGGGGAACAGGGGTAGACCAGCCCCAGCATTTT
NA 16 TRBJ2-5 TRBV9 TRBD2 CASSVGIAGVEETQYF TGTGCCAGCAGCGTAGGTATAGCGGGAGTGGAAGAGACCCAGTACTTC
many 14 TRBJ2-7 TRBV12-3/TRBV12-4 TRBD1 CASRMDRAPSEQYF TGTGCCAGCAGGATGGACAGGGCCCCATCCGAGCAGTACTTC
NA 16 TRBJ2-7 TRBV9 NA CASSSGSGGVTYEQYF TGTGCCAGCAGCTCAGGAAGTGGCGGGGTTACCTACGAGCAGTACTTC